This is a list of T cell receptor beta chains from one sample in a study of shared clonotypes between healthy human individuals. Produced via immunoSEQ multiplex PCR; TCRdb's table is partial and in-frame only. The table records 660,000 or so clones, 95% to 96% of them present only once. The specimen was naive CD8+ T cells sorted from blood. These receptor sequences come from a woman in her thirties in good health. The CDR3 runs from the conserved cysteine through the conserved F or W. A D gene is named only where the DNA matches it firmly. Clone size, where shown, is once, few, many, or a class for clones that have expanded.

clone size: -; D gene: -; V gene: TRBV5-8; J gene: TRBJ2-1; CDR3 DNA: TGTGCCAGCAGCCCCGGGACACCATACAATGAGCAGTTCTTC; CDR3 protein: CASSPGTPYNEQFF
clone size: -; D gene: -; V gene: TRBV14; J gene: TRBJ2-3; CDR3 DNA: TGTGCCAGCAGCCAACTTGCAGATACGCAGTATTTT; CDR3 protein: CASSQLADTQYF
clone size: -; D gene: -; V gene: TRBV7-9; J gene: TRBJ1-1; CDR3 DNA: TGTGCCAGCAGCACCTCAGGTTTTATGAACACTGAAGCTTTCTTT; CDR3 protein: CASSTSGFMNTEAFF
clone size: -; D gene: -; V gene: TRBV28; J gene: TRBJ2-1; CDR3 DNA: TGTGCCAGCAGTTGGCGGGCTTCCTACAATGAGCAGTTCTTC; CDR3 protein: CASSWRASYNEQFF
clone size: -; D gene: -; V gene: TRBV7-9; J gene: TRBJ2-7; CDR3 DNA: TGTGCCACCGAAACTGCAGGGGTTTACGAGCAGTACTTC; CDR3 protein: CATETAGVYEQYF
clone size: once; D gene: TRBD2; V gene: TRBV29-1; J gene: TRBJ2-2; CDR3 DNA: TGCAGCGCTACTAGCGTGGGGCTGGCCGGGGAGCTGTTTTTT; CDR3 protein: CSATSVGLAGELFF
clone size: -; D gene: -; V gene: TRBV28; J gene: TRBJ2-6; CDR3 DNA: TGTGCCAGCAGTCCACTTTCAGCTGGGGCCAACGTCCTGACTTTC; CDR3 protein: CASSPLSAGANVLTF
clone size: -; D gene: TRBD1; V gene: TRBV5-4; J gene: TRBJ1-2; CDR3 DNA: TGTGCCAGCAGCCAGTTCGAACAGGGGGCTTGGTATGGCTACACCTTC; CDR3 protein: CASSQFEQGAWYGYTF
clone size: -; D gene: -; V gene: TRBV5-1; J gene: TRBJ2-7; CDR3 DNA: TGCGCCAGCAGCTTGGTAACGGGCTACGAGCAGTACTTC; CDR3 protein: CASSLVTGYEQYF
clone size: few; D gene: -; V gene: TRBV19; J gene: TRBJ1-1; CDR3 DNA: TGTGCCAGTAGAGGGGAGGGGGACACTGAAGCTTTCTTT; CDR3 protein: CASRGEGDTEAFF
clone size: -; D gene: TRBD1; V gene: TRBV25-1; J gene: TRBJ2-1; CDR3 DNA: TGTGCCAGCAGTGAGACAGGGACCTACAATGAGCAGTTCTTC; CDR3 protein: CASSETGTYNEQFF
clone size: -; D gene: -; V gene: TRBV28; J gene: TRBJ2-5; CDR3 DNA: TGTGCCAGCAGTAGGGCCTCGGGGGTAGAGACCCAGTACTTC; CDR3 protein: CASSRASGVETQYF
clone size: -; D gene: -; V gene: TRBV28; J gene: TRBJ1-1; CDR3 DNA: TGTGCCAGCAGTTTTGGTCAGATTGAAGCTTTCTTT; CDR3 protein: CASSFGQIEAFF
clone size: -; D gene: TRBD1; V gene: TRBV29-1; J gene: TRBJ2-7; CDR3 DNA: TGCAGCGTTGTTTCCCCCGGGACAGGGGGCCACGAGCAGTACTTC; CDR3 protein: CSVVSPGTGGHEQYF
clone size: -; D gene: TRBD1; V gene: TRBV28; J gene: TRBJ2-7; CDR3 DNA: TGTGCCAGCAGTACGGGACAGGGCGGCTACGAGCAGTACTTC; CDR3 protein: CASSTGQGGYEQYF
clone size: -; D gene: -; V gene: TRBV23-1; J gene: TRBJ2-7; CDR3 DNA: TGCGCCAGCAGTCCCCGGGGAATCGAGCAGTACTTC; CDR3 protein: CASSPRGIEQYF
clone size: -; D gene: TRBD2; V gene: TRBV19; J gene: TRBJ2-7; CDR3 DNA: TGTGCCAGTACACCCGGGAGGGACTACGAGCAGTACTTC; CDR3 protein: CASTPGRDYEQYF
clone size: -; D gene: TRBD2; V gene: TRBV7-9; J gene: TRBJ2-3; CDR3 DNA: TGTGCCAGCAGCTTAGATCTACTAGCGGTCACAGATACGCAGTATTTT; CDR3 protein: CASSLDLLAVTDTQYF
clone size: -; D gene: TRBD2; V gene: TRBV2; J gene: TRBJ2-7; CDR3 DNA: TGTGCCAGCAGTGAAGCCCTCGGACTAGCGGGAGGGAGCTACGAGCAGTACTTC; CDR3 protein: CASSEALGLAGGSYEQYF
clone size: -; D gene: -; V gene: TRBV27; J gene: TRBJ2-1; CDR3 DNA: TGTGCCAGCAGTCCGGACAGCTCCTACAATGAGCAGTTCTTC; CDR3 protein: CASSPDSSYNEQFF
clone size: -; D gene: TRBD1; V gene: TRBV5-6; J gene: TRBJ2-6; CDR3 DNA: TGTGCCAGCAGCTTCGACAGGGGAAGCTCTGGGGCCAACGTCCTGACTTTC; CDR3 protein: CASSFDRGSSGANVLTF
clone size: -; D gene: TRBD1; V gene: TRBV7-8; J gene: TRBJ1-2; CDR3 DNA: TGTGCCAGCAGCTTCGGTCGAGGGGGCGGCTACACCTTC; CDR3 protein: CASSFGRGGGYTF
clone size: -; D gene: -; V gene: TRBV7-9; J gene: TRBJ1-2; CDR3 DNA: TGTGCCAGCAGCGAGAGGGGGGACCCTTATAACTATGGCTACACCTTC; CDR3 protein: CASSERGDPYNYGYTF
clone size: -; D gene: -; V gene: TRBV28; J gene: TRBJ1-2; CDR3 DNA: TGTGCCAGCGAGGGGCGAGCTAACTATGGCTACACCTTC; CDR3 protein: CASEGRANYGYTF
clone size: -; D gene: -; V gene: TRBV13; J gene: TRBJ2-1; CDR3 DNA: TGTGCCAGCAGCTTAATCGACGTCGGGTATAATGAGCAGTTCTTC; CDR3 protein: CASSLIDVGYNEQFF
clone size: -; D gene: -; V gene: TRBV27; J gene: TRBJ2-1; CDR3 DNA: TGTGCCAGCAGTTTAGGGACTGCCTACAATGAGCAGTTCTTC; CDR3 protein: CASSLGTAYNEQFF
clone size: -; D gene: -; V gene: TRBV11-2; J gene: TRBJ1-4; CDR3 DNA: TGTGCCAGCAGCCAACTCGGTATGGCTGATGAAAAACTGTTTTTT; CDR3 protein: CASSQLGMADEKLFF
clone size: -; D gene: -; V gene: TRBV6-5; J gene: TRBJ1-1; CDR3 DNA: TGTGCCAGCAGTTATCTCACATCCTACGGGAACACTGAAGCTTTCTTT; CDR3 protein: CASSYLTSYGNTEAFF
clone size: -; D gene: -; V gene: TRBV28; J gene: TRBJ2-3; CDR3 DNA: TGTGCCAGCAGCCGTCCTACAGCTAGCACAGATACGCAGTATTTT; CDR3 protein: CASSRPTASTDTQYF
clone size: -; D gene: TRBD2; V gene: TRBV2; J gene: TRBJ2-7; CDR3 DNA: TGTGCCAGCCGCATACCGACTAGCGGGAGGGCCCACGAGCAGTACTTC; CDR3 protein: CASRIPTSGRAHEQYF
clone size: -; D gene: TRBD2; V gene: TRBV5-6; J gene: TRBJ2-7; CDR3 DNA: TGTGCCAGCAGCTTGGGGACTAGCGGGAGCAACGAGCAGTACTTC; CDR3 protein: CASSLGTSGSNEQYF
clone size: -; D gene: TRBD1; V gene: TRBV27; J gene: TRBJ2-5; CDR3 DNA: TGTGCCAGCAGTAACAGGGGACCTCAAGAGACCCAGTACTTC; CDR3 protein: CASSNRGPQETQYF
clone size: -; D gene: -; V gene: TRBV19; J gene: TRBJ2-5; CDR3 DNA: TGTGCCAGTAGTATCAGAGTGTTGCGGCAAGAGACCCAGTACTTC; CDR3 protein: CASSIRVLRQETQYF
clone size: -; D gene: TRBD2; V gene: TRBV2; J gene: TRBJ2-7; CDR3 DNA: TGTGCCAGCAGTGAATTAGCGGGGCGCTACGAGCAGTACTTC; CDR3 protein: CASSELAGRYEQYF
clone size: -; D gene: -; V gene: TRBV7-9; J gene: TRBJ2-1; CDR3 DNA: TGTGCCAGCAGCTTACCCGGACTCGTCAATGAGCAGTTCTTC; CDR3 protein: CASSLPGLVNEQFF
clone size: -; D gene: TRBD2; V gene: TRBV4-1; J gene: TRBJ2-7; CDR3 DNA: TGCGCCAGCAGCCAAGATTCCGGGAGGGCCTACGAGCAGTACTTC; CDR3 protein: CASSQDSGRAYEQYF
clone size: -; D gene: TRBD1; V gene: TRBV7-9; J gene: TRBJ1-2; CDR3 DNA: TGTGCCAGCAGCTCACCTCAGGGGGAGGGCGGCTACACCTTC; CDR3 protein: CASSSPQGEGGYTF
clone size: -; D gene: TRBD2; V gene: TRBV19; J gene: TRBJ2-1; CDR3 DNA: TGTGCCAGTAGTAACCCTAGCGGGTCCCGCTCCTACAATGAGCAGTTCTTC; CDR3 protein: CASSNPSGSRSYNEQFF
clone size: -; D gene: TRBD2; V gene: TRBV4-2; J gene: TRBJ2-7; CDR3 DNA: TGTGCCAGCAGCCAAGTAACGGGACTAGCGTTTTCCGAGCAGTACTTC; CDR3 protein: CASSQVTGLAFSEQYF
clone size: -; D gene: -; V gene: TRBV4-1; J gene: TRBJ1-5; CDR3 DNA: TGCGCCAGCAGCCAAGATGGGACCGCGACCTATCGGCCCCAGCATTTT; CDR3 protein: CASSQDGTATYRPQHF
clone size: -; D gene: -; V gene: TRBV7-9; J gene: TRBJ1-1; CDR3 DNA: TGTGCCAGCAGCTTGGTCCAGGGTCGGACCGCTGAAGCTTTCTTT; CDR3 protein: CASSLVQGRTAEAFF
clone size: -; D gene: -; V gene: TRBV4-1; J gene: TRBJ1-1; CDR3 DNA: TGCGCCAGCAGCCAAAAGGGTGTGAACACTGAAGCTTTCTTT; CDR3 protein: CASSQKGVNTEAFF
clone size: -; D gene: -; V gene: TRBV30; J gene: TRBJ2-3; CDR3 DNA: TGTGCCTGGAGTATTGTGGGGGGAAGAGATACGCAGTATTTT; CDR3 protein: CAWSIVGGRDTQYF
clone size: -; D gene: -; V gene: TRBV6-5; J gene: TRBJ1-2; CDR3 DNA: TGTGCCAGCACCATTGCCCAGGGTTATGGCTACACCTTC; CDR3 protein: CASTIAQGYGYTF
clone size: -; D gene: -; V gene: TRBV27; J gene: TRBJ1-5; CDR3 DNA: TGTGCCAGCAGTACTACAGGAATCGGCAATCAGCCCCAGCATTTT; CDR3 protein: CASSTTGIGNQPQHF
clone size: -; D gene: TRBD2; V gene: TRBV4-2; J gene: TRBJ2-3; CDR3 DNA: TGTGCCAGCAGCCAGTGGCCAACTGCGGGAGAATTGGATACGCAGTATTTT; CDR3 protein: CASSQWPTAGELDTQYF
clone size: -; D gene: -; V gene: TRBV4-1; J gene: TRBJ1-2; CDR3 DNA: TGCGCCAGCAGCCAAGAAGGAGGGAAGGGTCTCTATGGCTACACCTTC; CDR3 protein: CASSQEGGKGLYGYTF
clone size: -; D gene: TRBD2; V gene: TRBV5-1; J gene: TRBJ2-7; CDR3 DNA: TGCGCCAGCAGCTTAGAAAGCGGGGGGACCTACGAGCAGTACTTC; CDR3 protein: CASSLESGGTYEQYF
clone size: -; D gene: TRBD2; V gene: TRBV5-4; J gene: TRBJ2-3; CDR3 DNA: TGTGCCAGCAGCCCCAATGGGACTAGCGGGAGTATAACAGATACGCAGTATTTT; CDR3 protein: CASSPNGTSGSITDTQYF